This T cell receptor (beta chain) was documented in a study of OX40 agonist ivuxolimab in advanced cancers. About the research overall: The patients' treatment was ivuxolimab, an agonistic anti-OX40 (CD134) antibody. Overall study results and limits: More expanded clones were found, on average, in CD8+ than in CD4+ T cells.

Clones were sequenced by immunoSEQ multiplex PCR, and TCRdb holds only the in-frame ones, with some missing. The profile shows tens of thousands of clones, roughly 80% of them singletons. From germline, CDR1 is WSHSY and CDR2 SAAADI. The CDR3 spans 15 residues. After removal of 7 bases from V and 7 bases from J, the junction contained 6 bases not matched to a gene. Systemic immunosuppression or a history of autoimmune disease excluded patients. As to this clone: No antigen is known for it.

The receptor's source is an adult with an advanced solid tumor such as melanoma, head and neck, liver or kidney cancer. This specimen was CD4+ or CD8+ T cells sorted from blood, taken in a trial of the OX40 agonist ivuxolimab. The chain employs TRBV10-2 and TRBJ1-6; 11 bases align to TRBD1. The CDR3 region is CASNGQGAENSPLHF. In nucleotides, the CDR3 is TGCGCCAGCAACGGACAGGGGGCTGAAAATTCACCCCTCCACTTT.